Each of the 8 T cell receptor beta chains below was sequenced from the same sample in a study of CD8 T cells in Susac syndrome. Random hexamers were used to reverse transcribe 0.5 to 1 ug of RNA. TCRdb analysed the immunoSEQ multiplex PCR reads with MiXCR anew, one entry per CDR3 protein. The data show about 130,000 distinct CDR3 sequences, about 90% seen once. Input material: CD8+ T cells from PBMCs. The receptors were gathered from a human donor with multiple sclerosis.

The chain combines TRBV20-1 with TRBJ2-1; D remains ambiguous. The CDR3 extends over 15 amino acids. The V end was cut by 0 bases, the J end by 3 bases, with 12 bases between. Germline V CDR1 and CDR2: DFQATT, SNEGSKA (reference sequence). DNA of the CDR3: TGCAGTGCTAGAGAAACAAGATACGTCTACAATGAGCAGTTCTTC. Protein sequence: CSARETRYVYNEQFF.

The rearrangement uses TRBV30 and TRBJ2-5; possibly TRBD2 for D (6 bases). Trimming took off 4 bases at V and 2 bases at J, with 14 bases between the two ends. Germline V gene sequence: CDR1 GTSNPN, CDR2 SVGIG (reference sequence). This CDR3 has 14 amino acids. The CDR3 loop is CAWTGTGAQETQYF. The CDR3 DNA sequence: TGTGCCTGGACCGGGACTGGGGCACAAGAGACCCAGTACTTC.

The chain carries TRBV7-9 and TRBJ2-7, with TRBD2 matching 10 bases. V lost 0 bases and J lost 6; bases outside the gene matches: 5. This CDR3 spans 15 amino acids. CDR1 is SEHNR and CDR2 is FQNEAQ in the germline V gene (reference sequence). CDR3 coding DNA: TGTGCCAGCAGCTTAGCCCTAGCGGGGGCTGGCGAGCAGTACTTC. This encodes CASSLALAGAGEQYF.

This chain uses TRBV28 with TRBJ2-1, with D perhaps given as TRBD1 or TRBD2 (6 bases each). This CDR3 spans 15 amino acids. The germline gives CDR1 MDHEN, CDR2 SYDVKM. V lost 3 bases, J lost 1 base, and 10 bases lay in between. CDR3 DNA: TGTGCCAGCAGTTTGGAGGGGGGTTCCTACAATGAGCAGTTCTTC. It encodes CASSLEGGSYNEQFF.

This clonotype was recorded only once. The chain links TRBV5-4 to TRBJ2-7; D possibly corresponds to TRBD1 (6 bases). Looked up from germline, CDR1 is SGHNT and CDR2 is YYREEE (reference sequence). V lost 4 bases to trimming and J lost 7 bases, with 15 bases between them. There are 13 residues in the CDR3. The CDR3: CASSATKGDEQYF. The DNA for the CDR3 is TGTGCCAGCAGCGCTACCAAGGGGGATGAGCAGTACTTC. Full variable domain (missing parts from reference TRBV5-4 and TRBJ2-7): ETGVTQSPTHLIKTRGQQVTLRCSSQSGHNTVSWYQQALGQGPQFIFQYYREEENGRGNFPPRFSGLQFPNYSSELNVNALELDDSALYLCASSATKGDEQYFGPGTRLTVT.

V is TRBV6-2 or TRBV6-3 and J is TRBJ1-1; D is perhaps TRBD1 (5 bases). Trimming removed 8 bases from V and 4 bases from J, with 14 bases in between. CDR3 length: 13 amino acids. Germline CDR1 MNHEY, CDR2 SVGEGT. CDR3 DNA: TGTGCCAGCCATGGGGGGGGGAGCACTGAAGCTTTCTTT. This encodes CASHGGGSTEAFF.

The chain couples TRBV6-5 to TRBJ1-1, with D possibly matching TRBD1 (6 bases). The ends were cut back, 2 bases at V and 5 bases at J, with 21 bases in the middle. Looked up from germline, CDR1 is MNHEY and CDR2 is SVGAGI. CDR3 size: 17 residues. CDR3 nucleotides: TGTGCCAGCAGTTACGGGGGGCCCGGAGGGGGTAATACTGAAGCTTTCTTT. Amino acids: CASSYGGPGGGNTEAFF.

The count of this clonotype is one. This sequence joins TRBV4-1 and TRBJ2-7; maybe TRBD2 (6 bases). The CDR3 has 16 residues. The germline CDR1 and CDR2 sequences are MGHRA and YSYEKL. Between the trimmed V and J ends, which lost 4 bases and 5 bases, there was a span of 21 bases. The CDR3 sequence is CASSPHREPGTHEQYF. The DNA for the CDR3 is TGCGCCAGCAGCCCTCATCGGGAGCCGGGAACCCACGAGCAGTACTTC.